The sequence of this T cell receptor (beta chain) was determined in a study of cytomegalovirus exposure and HLA in healthy donors. Study-level background: There were 90 million to 140 million unique TCR beta sequences, drawn from roughly 200 million T cells, in an earlier analysis. Study conclusions and caveats: A later analysis found TCR association rates differed by HLA locus, highest for DRB1 and lowest for HLA-C.

As regards this clone: Its antigen is as yet unknown.

The PCR made use of 60 Vbeta and 13 Jbeta primers. Method: immunoSEQ multiplex PCR; TCRdb's copy keeps in-frame clones and lacks some. The sample has 90,000 or so clones, 75% to 85% seen once. This receptor was identified in a young man in good health and CMV-seropositive. Sequenced: PBMCs.

The CDR3 reads CASGGKDPNTEAFF. The CDR3, as DNA: TGTGCCAGCGGGGGGAAGGACCCGAACACTGAAGCTTTCTTT. The J gene is TRBJ1-1, the V gene TRBV25-1, with D possibly TRBD1 on 5 matching bases. CDR1 is MGHDK, CDR2 SYGVNS, per germline. This CDR3 has 14 amino acids. Trimming cost V 8 bases and J 1 base, with 14 bases left between them.